This T cell receptor (beta chain) was captured in a study of blood T cell repertoires in COVID-19. Study in general: Researchers got acute and convalescent COVID-19 samples from the United States, Italy and Spain.

The V and J ends lost 3 bases and 0 bases respectively, with 12 bases between them. This CDR3 spans 16 amino acids. Germline CDR1 is MRHNA and CDR2 is SNTAGT. How the authors handled the data: By means of reference gene primer amplification, nucleated cell counts were estimated. Produced via immunoSEQ multiplex PCR; TCRdb's table is partial and in-frame only. That table is the source of V, J and clone size, and D and trimming were worked out from the DNA. The sample shows roughly 140,000 clones, approximately 86% of them seen only once. The TCR was taken from a woman aged 55-75 years with active or convalescent COVID-19. The genes are TRBV6-4 and TRBJ2-1, with D possibly TRBD2 on 6 matching bases. Sequencing input: peripheral blood. CDR3 nucleotide sequence: TGTGCCAGCAGTGAAAGCGCGGGGCGCTCCTACAATGAGCAGTTCTTC. Translating gives CASSESAGRSYNEQFF.